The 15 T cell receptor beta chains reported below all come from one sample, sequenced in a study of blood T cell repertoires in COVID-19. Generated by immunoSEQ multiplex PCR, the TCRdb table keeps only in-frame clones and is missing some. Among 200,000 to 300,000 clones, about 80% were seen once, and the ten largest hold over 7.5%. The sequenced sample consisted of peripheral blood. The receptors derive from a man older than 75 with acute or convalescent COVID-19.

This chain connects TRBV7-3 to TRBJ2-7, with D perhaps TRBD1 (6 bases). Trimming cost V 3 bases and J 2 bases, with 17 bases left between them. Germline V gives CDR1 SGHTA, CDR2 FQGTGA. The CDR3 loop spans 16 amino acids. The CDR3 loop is CASSFVRGRFAYEQYF. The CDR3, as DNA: TGTGCCAGCAGCTTTGTCAGGGGCCGTTTTGCCTACGAGCAGTACTTC. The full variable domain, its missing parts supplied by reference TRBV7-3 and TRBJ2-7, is GAGVSQTPSNKVTEKGKYVELRCDPISGHTALYWYRQSLGQGPEFLIYFQGTGAADDSGLPNDRFFAVRPEGSVSTLKIQRTERGDSAVYLCASSFVRGRFAYEQYFGPGTRLTVT.

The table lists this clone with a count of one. CDR3 residues: CASSLTFSNQPQHF. In nucleotides, the CDR3 is TGTGCCAGCAGCCTGACTTTCAGCAATCAGCCCCAGCATTTT. This chain uses TRBV7-2 with TRBJ1-5; D unresolved. Germline values: CDR1 SGHTA, CDR2 FQGNSA. Trimming cost V 5 bases and J 1 base, with 9 bases left between them. This CDR3 contains 14 residues.

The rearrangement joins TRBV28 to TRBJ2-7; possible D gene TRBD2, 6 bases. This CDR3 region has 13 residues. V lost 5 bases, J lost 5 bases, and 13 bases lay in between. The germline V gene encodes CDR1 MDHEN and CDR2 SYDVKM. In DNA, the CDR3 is TGTGCCAGCAGTCGGGAGCTCATCGACGAGCAGTACTTC. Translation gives CASSRELIDEQYF. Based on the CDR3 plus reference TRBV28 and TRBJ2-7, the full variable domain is DVKVTQSSRYLVKRTGEKVFLECVQDMDHENMFWYRQDPGLGLRLIYFSYDVKMKEKGDIPEGYSVSREKKERFSLILESASTNQTSMYLCASSRELIDEQYFGPGTRLTVT.

The CDR3 DNA sequence: TGTGCCAGCACCGAGCCCGGGACAGGGGGCTACGACGCTGAAGCTTTCTTT. It encodes CASTEPGTGGYDAEAFF. The chain employs TRBV27 and TRBJ1-1; TRBD1 matches 12 bases. Germline CDR1 is MNHEY and CDR2 is SMNVEV (reference sequence). The V and J ends lost 7 bases and 6 bases, in that order; junction bases with no gene match: 15. The CDR3 extends over 17 amino acids.

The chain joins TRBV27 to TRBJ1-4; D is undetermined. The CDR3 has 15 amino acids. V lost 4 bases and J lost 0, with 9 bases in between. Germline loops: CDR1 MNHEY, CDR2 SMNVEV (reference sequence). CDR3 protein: CASSWYGTTNEKLFF. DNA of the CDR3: TGTGCCAGCAGTTGGTACGGGACAACTAATGAAAAACTGTTTTTT.

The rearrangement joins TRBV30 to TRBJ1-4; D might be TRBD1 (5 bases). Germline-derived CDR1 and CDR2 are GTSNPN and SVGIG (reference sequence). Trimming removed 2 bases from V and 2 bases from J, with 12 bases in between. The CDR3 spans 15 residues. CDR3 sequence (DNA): TGTGCCTGGAGTCCCGGGGGGAGGACTAATGAAAAACTGTTTTTT. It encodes CAWSPGGRTNEKLFF.

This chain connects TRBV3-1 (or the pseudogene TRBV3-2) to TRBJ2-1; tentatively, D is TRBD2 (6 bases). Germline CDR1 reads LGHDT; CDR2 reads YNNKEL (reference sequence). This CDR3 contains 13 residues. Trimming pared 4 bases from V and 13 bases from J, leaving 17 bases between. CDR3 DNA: TGTGCCAGCAGCCCCGACCTTAGCGGTCCACAGTTCTTC. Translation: CASSPDLSGPQFF.

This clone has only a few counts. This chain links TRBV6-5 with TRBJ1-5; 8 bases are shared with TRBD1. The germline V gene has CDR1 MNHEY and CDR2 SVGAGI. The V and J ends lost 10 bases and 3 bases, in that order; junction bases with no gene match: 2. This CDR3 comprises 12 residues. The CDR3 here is CATGGFNQPQHF. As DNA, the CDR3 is TGTGCCACAGGGGGCTTCAATCAGCCCCAGCATTTT.

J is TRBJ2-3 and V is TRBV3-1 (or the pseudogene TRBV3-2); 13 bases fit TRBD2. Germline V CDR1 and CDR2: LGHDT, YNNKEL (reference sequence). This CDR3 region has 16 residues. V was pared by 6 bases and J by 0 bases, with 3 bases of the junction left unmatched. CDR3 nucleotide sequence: TGTGCCAGCAGTCAGACTAGCGGGGGGAGCACAGATACGCAGTATTTT. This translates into CASSQTSGGSTDTQYF.

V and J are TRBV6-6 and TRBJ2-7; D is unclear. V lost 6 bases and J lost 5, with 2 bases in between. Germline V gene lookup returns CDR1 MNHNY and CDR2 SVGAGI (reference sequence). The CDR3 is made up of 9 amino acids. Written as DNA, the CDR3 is TGTGCCAGCAGCGACGAGCAGTACTTC. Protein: CASSDEQYF.

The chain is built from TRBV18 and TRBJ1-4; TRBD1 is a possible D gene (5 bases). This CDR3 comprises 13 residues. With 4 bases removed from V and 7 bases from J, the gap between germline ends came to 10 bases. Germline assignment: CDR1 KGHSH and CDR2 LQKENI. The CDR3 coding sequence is TGTGCCAGCTCACGTGACAGAAGTGAAAAACTGTTTTTT. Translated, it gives CASSRDRSEKLFF.

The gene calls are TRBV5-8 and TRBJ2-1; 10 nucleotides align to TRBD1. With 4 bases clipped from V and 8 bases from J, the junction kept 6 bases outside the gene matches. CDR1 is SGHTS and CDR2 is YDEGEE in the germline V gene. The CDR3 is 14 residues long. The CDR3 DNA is TGTGCCAGCAGCCGGGGACAGGGGTTCGATGAGCAGTTCTTC. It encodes CASSRGQGFDEQFF.

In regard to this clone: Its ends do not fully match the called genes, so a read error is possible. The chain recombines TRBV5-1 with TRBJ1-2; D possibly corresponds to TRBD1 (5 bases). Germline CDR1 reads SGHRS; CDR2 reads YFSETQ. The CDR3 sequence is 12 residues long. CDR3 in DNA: TGCGCCAGCAGCCTCCCAAGCACAGGCTGCACCTTC. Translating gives CASSLPSTGCTF.

The DNA of the CDR3 is TGTGCCAGCAGCAGGAGGACAGGGATGAACACTGAAGCTTTCTTT. This encodes CASSRRTGMNTEAFF. The rearrangement joins TRBV5-4 to TRBJ1-1; 8 bases line up with TRBD1. CDR3 length: 15 amino acids. CDR1 is SGHNT and CDR2 is YYREEE in the germline V gene (reference sequence). V dropped 4 bases and J dropped 0; count of bases not matched to a gene: 5.

The CDR3 is CASSYYRGMNTEAFF. The DNA of the CDR3 is TGTGCCAGCAGTTATTACAGGGGGATGAACACTGAAGCTTTCTTT. The V gene is TRBV6-2 or TRBV6-3, the J gene TRBJ1-1, with TRBD1 matching 8 bases. Germline V gives CDR1 MNHEY, CDR2 SVGEGT. The CDR3 is 15 amino acids. V was clipped by 3 bases and J by 0 bases; unmatched bases: 3.